This T cell receptor beta chain derives from a study of blood T cell repertoires in COVID-19. In the study overall: The United States, Italy and Spain provided the acute and convalescent COVID-19 samples. Nucleic acid was either cDNA or gDNA, and it came from T cells, B-cell-depleted T cells, or PBMCs.

In the authors' methods: Reference gene primers were amplified, and this amplification served to estimate nucleated cell counts. The table came from immunoSEQ multiplex PCR; TCRdb's copy has only in-frame clones and leaves some out. Clone size and the V and J calls come from that table; the DNA yielded D and trimming. This table has 300,000 or so clones, around four fifths appearing once. The sequence derives from a woman aged 45 to 65 with acute or convalescent COVID-19. The sample was peripheral blood.

CDR3 nucleotides: TGTGCCAGCAGCTTGGGACAGGGATCTACTAATGAAAAACTGTTTTTT. This encodes CASSLGQGSTNEKLFF. The gene calls are TRBV5-5 and TRBJ1-4; 7 bases map to TRBD1. V shed 0 bases, J shed 2 bases, and the junction held 4 bases outside the gene matches. CDR1 SGHKS and CDR2 YYEKEE come from the germline V gene (reference sequence). The CDR3 has 16 residues.